This is a list of T cell receptor beta chains from one sample in a study of T cell clones after liver transplantation. Libraries were prepared by immunoSEQ multiplex PCR; TCRdb keeps only in-frame clonotypes and omits some of them. The data contain under 85,000 clones, about 80% of them singletons. The specimen was CD4+ T cells from blood, collected 12 months after liver transplant. These TCRs come from a human patient who received a liver transplant. The graft donor may be the source of some T cells. CDR3s include the opening cysteine and the closing phenylalanine or tryptophan. The D gene is left open where the match is weak. Rows give clone size only sometimes, using once, few, many, or a class for an expanded clone.

.	TRBV2	TRBJ2-5	.	CASRRTNPSETQYF	TGTGCCAGCAGGAGGACTAATCCCTCGGAGACCCAGTACTTC
.	TRBV7-2	TRBJ2-5	TRBD2	CASSLLGGRETQYF	TGTGCCAGCAGCTTATTGGGCGGGAGAGAGACCCAGTACTTC
.	TRBV28	TRBJ1-4	.	CASSSGTDMIMGKLFF	TGTGCCAGCAGTTCCGGGACGGATATGATCATGGGAAAACTGTTTTTT
once	TRBV27	TRBJ2-5	TRBD1	CASSLDRGKETQYF	TGTGCCAGCAGTTTAGACAGGGGAAAAGAGACCCAGTACTTC
once	TRBV6-6	TRBJ1-5	.	CASSYFLQARNQPQHF	TGTGCCAGCAGTTACTTCCTACAGGCCAGGAATCAGCCCCAGCATTTT
.	TRBV29-1	TRBJ1-1	.	CSVESGYEVAFF	TGCAGCGTTGAAAGCGGGTACGAGGTAGCTTTCTTT
.	TRBV2	TRBJ2-1	.	CASSSTGGQTLGQFF	TGTGCCAGCAGTTCTACGGGCGGGCAAACCCTGGGGCAGTTCTTC
.	TRBV7-3	TRBJ1-1	.	CASSPGRGREAFF	TGTGCCAGCAGCCCCGGCCGGGGGCGTGAAGCTTTCTTT
.	TRBV9	TRBJ1-2	TRBD1	CASSAPTGGSHGYTF	TGTGCCAGCAGCGCACCGACAGGGGGCAGTCATGGCTACACCTTC
once	TRBV5-1	TRBJ2-7	TRBD2	CASSLSGDSYEQYF	TGCGCCAGCAGCCTTAGCGGGGACTCCTACGAGCAGTACTTC
.	TRBV18	TRBJ2-5	TRBD1	CASSPRTGFLETQYF	TGTGCCAGCTCACCCCGGACAGGGTTCCTCGAGACCCAGTACTTC
.	TRBV28	TRBJ2-1	.	CASSFTPEGLRRFF	TGTGCCAGCAGTTTCACCCCTGAGGGTCTGAGGCGGTTCTTC
once	TRBV28	TRBJ1-3	TRBD1	CASSSSQTGKGNTIYF	TGTGCCAGCAGTTCTTCCCAGACAGGGAAAGGAAACACCATATATTTT
.	TRBV7-8	TRBJ1-1	.	CASSPFNELTEAFF	TGTGCCAGCAGCCCGTTTAATGAGCTCACTGAAGCTTTCTTT
.	TRBV6-6	TRBJ1-2	.	CASSYRNDGYTF	TGTGCCAGCAGTTATAGGAACGATGGCTACACCTTC